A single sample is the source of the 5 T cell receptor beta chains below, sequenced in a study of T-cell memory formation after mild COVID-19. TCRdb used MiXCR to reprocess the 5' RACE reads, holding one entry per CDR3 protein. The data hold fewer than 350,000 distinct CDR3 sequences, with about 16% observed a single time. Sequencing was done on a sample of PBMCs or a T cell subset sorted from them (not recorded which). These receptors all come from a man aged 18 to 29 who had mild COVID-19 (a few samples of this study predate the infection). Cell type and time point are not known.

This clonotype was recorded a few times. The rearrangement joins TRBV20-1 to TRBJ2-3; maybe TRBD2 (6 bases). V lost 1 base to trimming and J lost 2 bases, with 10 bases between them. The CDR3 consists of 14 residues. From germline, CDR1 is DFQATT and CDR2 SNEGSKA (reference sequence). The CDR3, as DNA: TGCAGTGCTAGAGGACGCGGGAACACAGATACGCAGTATTTT. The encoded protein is CSARGRGNTDTQYF.

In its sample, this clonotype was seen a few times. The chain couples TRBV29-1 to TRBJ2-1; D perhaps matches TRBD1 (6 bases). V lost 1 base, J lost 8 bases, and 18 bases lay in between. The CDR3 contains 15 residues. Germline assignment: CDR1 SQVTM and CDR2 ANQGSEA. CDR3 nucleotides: TGCAGCGTTGAAGGGGGTGCAGGGGTTGAAGATGAGCAGTTCTTC. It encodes CSVEGGAGVEDEQFF.

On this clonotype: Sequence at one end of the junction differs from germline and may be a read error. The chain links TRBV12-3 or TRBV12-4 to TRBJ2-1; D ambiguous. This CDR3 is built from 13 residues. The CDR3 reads CASSLAPRVEEFF. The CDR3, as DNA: TGTGCCAGCAGTTTAGCGCCTAGGGTTGAGGAGTTCTTC.

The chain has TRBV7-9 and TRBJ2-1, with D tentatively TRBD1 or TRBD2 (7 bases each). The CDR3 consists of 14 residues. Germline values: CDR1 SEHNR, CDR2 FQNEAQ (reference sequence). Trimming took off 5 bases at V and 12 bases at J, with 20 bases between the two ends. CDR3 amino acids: CASSRHLQGRVQFF. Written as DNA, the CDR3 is TGTGCCAGCAGCCGCCACTTACAGGGGAGGGTGCAGTTCTTC. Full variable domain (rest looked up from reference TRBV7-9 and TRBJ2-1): DTGVSQNPRHKITKRGQNVTFRCDPISEHNRLYWYRQTLGQGPEFLTYFQNEAQLEKSRLLSDRFSAERPKGSFSTLEIQRTEQGDSAMYLCASSRHLQGRVQFFGPGTRLTVL.

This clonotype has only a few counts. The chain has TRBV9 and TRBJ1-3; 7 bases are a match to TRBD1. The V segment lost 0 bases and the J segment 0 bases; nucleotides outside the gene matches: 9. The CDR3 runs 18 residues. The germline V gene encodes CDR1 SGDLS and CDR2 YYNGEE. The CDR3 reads CASSVATGPRDSGNTIYF. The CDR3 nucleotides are TGTGCCAGCAGCGTAGCGACAGGGCCTAGGGACTCTGGAAACACCATATATTTT.